The 14 T cell receptor beta chains in this list originate from one sample, sequenced in a study of blood T cell repertoires in COVID-19. Clones were read by immunoSEQ multiplex PCR, and TCRdb kept only the in-frame ones, dropping some. Of roughly 220,000 clones listed, approximately 84% are singletons. Sequenced sample: peripheral blood. These receptor sequences come from a woman aged 55-69 years with acute or convalescent COVID-19.

This clone has a handful of counts. The chain recombines TRBV28 with TRBJ1-1, with D possibly being TRBD1 (5 bases). This CDR3 contains 14 residues. V was cut by 9 bases and J by 0 bases, with 14 bases left in between. Germline CDR1 reads MDHEN; CDR2 reads SYDVKM. The CDR3 loop reads CASKSQGMNTEAFF. CDR3 sequence (DNA): TGTGCCAGTAAAAGTCAGGGAATGAACACTGAAGCTTTCTTT.

This clone was observed a single time. This sequence joins TRBV4-2 and TRBJ2-7, with 9 bases fitting TRBD2. The CDR3 has 15 amino acids. Germline V lookup: CDR1 LGHNA, CDR2 YNFKEQ. Trimming cost V 6 bases and J 1 base; bases outside gene matches: 7. The CDR3 region is CASRDSGGPSYEQYF. In DNA, the CDR3 is TGTGCCAGCAGGGATAGCGGGGGCCCTTCCTACGAGCAGTACTTC.

V usage is TRBV6-5 and J usage is TRBJ1-3, with D perhaps matching TRBD1 (5 bases). Trimming cost V 2 bases and J 2 bases, with 10 bases left between them. CDR1 is MNHEY and CDR2 is SVGAGI in the germline V gene. CDR3 length: 15 amino acids. CDR3 amino acids: CASSYDQGAGNTIYF. The CDR3 coding sequence is TGTGCCAGCAGTTACGACCAGGGCGCTGGAAACACCATATATTTT.

The chain links TRBV9 to TRBJ2-5; 8 nucleotides agree with TRBD1. Trimming cost V 0 bases and J 3 bases; bases outside gene matches: 1. Germline values: CDR1 SGDLS, CDR2 YYNGEE. The CDR3 has 14 amino acids. CDR3: CASSVGGQEETQYF. Here the CDR3 DNA reads TGTGCCAGCAGCGTAGGGGGACAGGAAGAGACCCAGTACTTC.

This clone was detected only a few times. The V gene is TRBV13, the J gene TRBJ1-1, with D possibly TRBD1 on 5 matching bases. The V end lost 5 bases, the J end lost 6 bases, and 13 bases lay between the germline ends. CDR1 and CDR2 (germline): PRHDT, FYEKMQ (reference sequence). The CDR3 has 13 amino acids. Written as DNA, the CDR3 is TGTGCCAGCAGCCTCCCTTCGGGGGCTGAAGCTTTCTTT. It yields the protein CASSLPSGAEAFF.

This sequence joins TRBV25-1 and TRBJ1-6; 9 nucleotides line up with TRBD1. There are 14 residues in the CDR3. V trimming: 2 bases; J trimming: 12 bases; junction bases outside the gene matches: 5. The germline CDR1 and CDR2 sequences are MGHDK and SYGVNS. The CDR3 here is CASSEAGQGQPLHF. As DNA, the CDR3 is TGTGCCAGCAGTGAAGCGGGACAGGGACAACCCCTCCACTTT.

This clone was counted a single time. This chain uses TRBV5-1 with TRBJ2-5; 7 nucleotides align to TRBD1. J was trimmed by 2 bases and V by 5 bases; bases with no gene match: 3. The CDR3 covers 13 residues. Germline values: CDR1 SGHRS, CDR2 YFSETQ. The CDR3 protein is CASRTGRQETQYF. CDR3 nucleotide sequence: TGCGCCAGCAGGACAGGGCGGCAAGAGACCCAGTACTTC.

The J gene is TRBJ2-3, the V gene TRBV2; 7 nucleotides align to TRBD2. This CDR3 comprises 18 residues. In germline, CDR1 is SNHLY, CDR2 FYNNEI. The ends lost 1 base at V and 2 bases at J; junction bases unmatched: 12. The CDR3 region is CASSEGLRLADNTDTQYF. DNA for the CDR3: TGTGCCAGCAGTGAAGGGCTCCGACTAGCCGATAACACAGATACGCAGTATTTT.

The chain couples TRBV5-1 to TRBJ2-3, with D possibly TRBD2 on 6 matching bases. The germline V and J ends were trimmed by 1 base and 5 bases, with 11 bases remaining between them. The CDR3 is made up of 14 amino acids. The germline gives CDR1 SGHRS, CDR2 YFSETQ. The CDR3 spells CASSLSSVGDTQYF. For the CDR3, the DNA is TGCGCCAGCAGCTTGTCTAGCGTCGGAGATACGCAGTATTTT.

Only one count was recorded for this clone. The V gene is TRBV3-1 (or the pseudogene TRBV3-2), the J gene TRBJ1-1, with 7 bases lining up with TRBD1. CDR1 and CDR2 (germline): LGHDT, YNNKEL (reference sequence). This CDR3 spans 13 amino acids. J gave up 11 bases and V 3 bases, and 9 bases lay outside the gene matches. The CDR3 loop reads CASSQGQPSSAFF. The CDR3 DNA reads as TGTGCCAGCAGCCAGGGACAGCCTTCTAGCGCTTTCTTT.

The rearrangement uses TRBV9 and TRBJ2-3; 8 bases match TRBD2. CDR1 is SGDLS and CDR2 is YYNGEE in the germline V gene. The junction had 8 bases not matched to a gene; V was cut back by 3 bases and J by 2 bases. The CDR3 spans 16 residues. The CDR3 spells CASSGIAGPYTDTQYF. The CDR3 bases are TGTGCCAGCAGCGGCATAGCGGGGCCTTACACAGATACGCAGTATTTT.

The chain employs TRBV7-2 and TRBJ1-2; tentative D call: TRBD1 (6 bases). Trimming stripped 5 bases from V and 4 bases from J, with 14 bases between. This CDR3 is 14 amino acids long. Per the germline V gene, CDR1 is SGHTA and CDR2 is FQGNSA. The CDR3 reads CASSPSGTTYGYTF. CDR3 DNA: TGTGCCAGCAGCCCCAGCGGGACAACCTATGGCTACACCTTC.

This sequence joins TRBV5-4 and TRBJ2-5, with D tentatively TRBD1 (6 bases). Germline values: CDR1 SGHNT, CDR2 YYREEE (reference sequence). The length of the CDR3 is 15 residues. V was shortened by 4 bases and J by 2 bases, with 15 bases between the two germline ends. The CDR3 loop is CASSTRTVGQETQYF. The DNA for the CDR3 is TGTGCCAGCAGCACCCGGACAGTTGGACAAGAGACCCAGTACTTC.

The chain employs TRBV6-5 and TRBJ2-6; TRBD1 matches at 8 bases. The CDR3 contains 15 residues. Looked up from germline, CDR1 is MNHEY and CDR2 is SVGAGI. V shed 10 bases and J 2 bases; nucleotides not matched to a gene: 7. The CDR3 DNA reads TGTGCCACCAAGGGACAGGCCCCTGGGGCCAACGTCCTGACTTTC. As protein: CATKGQAPGANVLTF.